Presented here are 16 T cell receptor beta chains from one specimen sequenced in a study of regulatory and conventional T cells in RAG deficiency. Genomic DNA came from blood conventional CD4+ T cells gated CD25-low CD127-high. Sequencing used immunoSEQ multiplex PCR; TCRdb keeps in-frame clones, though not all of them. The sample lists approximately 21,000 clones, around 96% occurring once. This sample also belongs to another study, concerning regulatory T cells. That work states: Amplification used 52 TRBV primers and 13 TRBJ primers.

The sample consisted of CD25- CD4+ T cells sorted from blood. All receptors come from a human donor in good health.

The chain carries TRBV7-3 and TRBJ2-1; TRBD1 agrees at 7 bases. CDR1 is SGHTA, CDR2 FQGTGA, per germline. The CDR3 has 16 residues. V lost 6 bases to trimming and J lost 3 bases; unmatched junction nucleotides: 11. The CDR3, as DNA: TGTGCCAGCAGTAGAATTGGACAGGTCGGCTACAATGAGCAGTTCTTC. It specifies CASSRIGQVGYNEQFF.

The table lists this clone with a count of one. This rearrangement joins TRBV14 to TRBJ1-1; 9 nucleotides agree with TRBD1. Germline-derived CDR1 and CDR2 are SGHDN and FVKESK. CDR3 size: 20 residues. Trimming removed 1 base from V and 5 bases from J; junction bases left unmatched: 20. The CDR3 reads CASSQGHPGRDRVSGTEAFF. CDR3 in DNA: TGTGCCAGCAGCCAAGGCCACCCCGGGCGGGACAGGGTTTCGGGGACTGAAGCTTTCTTT.

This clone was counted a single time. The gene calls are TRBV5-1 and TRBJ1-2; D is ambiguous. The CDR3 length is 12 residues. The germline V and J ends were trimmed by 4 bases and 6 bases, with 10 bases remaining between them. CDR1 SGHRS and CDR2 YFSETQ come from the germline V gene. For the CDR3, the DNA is TGCGCCAGCAGCCGCGACTACCATGGCTACACCTTC. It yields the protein CASSRDYHGYTF.

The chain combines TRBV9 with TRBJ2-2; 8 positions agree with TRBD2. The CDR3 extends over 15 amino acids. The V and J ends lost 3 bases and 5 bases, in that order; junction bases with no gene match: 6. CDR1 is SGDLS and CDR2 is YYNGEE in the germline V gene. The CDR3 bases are TGTGCCAGCAGCGGGGGGACTAGTAGAACCGGGGAGCTGTTTTTT. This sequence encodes CASSGGTSRTGELFF.

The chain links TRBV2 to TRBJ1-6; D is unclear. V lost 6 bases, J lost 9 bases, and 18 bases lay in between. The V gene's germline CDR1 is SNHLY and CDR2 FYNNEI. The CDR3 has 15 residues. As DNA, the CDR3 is TGTGCCAGCAGCTCCGATCGTGGCGGAGGTTCACCCCTCCACTTT. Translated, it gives CASSSDRGGGSPLHF.

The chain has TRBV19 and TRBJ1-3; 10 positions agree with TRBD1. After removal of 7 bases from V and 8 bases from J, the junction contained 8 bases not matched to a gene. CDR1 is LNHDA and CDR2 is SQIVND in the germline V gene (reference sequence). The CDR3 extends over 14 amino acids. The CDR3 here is CASNSPGTGDTIYF. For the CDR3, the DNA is TGTGCCAGTAATAGTCCCGGGACAGGGGACACCATATATTTT.

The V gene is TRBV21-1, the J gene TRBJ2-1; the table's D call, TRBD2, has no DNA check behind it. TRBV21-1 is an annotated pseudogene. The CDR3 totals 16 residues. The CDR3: CASSKKASGGINEQFF. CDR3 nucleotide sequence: TGTGCCAGCAGCAAAAAGGCTAGCGGGGGGATAAATGAGCAGTTCTTC.

This chain's CDR3 is CASSPFHSSYNEQFF. The CDR3 DNA reads TGTGCCAGCAGCCCGTTTCATAGCTCCTACAATGAGCAGTTCTTC. The chain links TRBV6-5 to TRBJ2-1, with D hard to call. The germline V gene encodes CDR1 MNHEY and CDR2 SVGAGI. This CDR3 spans 15 amino acids. The V and J ends lost 6 bases and 0 bases respectively, with 12 bases between them.

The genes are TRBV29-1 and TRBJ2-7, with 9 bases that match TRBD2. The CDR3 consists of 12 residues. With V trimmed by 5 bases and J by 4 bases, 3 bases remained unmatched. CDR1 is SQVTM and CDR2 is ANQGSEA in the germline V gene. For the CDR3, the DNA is TGCAGCGTTTTAGCGGGAGCATACGAGCAGTACTTC. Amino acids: CSVLAGAYEQYF.

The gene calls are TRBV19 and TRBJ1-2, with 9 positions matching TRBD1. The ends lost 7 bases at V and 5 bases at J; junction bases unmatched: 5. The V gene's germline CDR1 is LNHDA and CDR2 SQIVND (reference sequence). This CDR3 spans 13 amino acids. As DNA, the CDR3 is TGTGCCAGTAACGACAGGGGGGTATATGGCTACACCTTC. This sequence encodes CASNDRGVYGYTF.

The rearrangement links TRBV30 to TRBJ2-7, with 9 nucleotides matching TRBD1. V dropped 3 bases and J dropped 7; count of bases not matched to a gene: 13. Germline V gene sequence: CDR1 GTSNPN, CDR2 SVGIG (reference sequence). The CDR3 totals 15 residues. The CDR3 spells CAWRIKGQGWTEQYF. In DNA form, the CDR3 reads TGTGCCTGGAGGATAAAAGGACAGGGGTGGACGGAGCAGTACTTC.

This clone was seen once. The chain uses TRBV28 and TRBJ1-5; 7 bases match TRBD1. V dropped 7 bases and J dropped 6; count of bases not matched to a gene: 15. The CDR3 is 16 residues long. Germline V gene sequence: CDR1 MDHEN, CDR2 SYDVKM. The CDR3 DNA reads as TGTGCCAGCACCAAATGGGGACAGAGCAACGTTCAGCCCCAGCATTTT. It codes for CASTKWGQSNVQPQHF.

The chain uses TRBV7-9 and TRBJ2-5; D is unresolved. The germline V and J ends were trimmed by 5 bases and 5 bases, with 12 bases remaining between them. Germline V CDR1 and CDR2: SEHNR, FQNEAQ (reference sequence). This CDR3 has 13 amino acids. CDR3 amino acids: CASSLPTQETQYF. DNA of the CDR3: TGTGCCAGCAGCCTTCCAACCCAGGAGACCCAGTACTTC.

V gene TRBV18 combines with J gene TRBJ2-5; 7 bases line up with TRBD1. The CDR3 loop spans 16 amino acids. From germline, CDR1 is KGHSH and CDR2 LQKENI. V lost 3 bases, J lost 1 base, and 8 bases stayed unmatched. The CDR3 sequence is CASSPTRGTVQETQYF. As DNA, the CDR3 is TGTGCCAGCTCACCCACCCGAGGGACAGTCCAAGAGACCCAGTACTTC.

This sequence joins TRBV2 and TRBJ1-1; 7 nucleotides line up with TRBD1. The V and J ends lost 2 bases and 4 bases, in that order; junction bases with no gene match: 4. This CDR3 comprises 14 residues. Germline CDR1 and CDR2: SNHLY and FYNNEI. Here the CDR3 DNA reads TGTGCCAGCAGTGAAAGACAGGGAGGCACTGAAGCTTTCTTT. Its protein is CASSERQGGTEAFF. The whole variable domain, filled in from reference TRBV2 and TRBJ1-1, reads EPEVTQTPSHQVTQMGQEVILRCVPISNHLYFYWYRQILGQKVEFLVSFYNNEISEKSEIFDDQFSVERPDGSNFTLKIRSTKLEDSAMYFCASSERQGGTEAFFGQGTRLTVV.

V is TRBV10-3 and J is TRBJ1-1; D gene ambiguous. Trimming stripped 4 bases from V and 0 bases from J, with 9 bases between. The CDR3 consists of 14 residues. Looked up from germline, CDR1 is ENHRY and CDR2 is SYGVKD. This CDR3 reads CAISVHEMNTEAFF. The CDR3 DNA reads TGTGCCATCAGTGTGCATGAGATGAACACTGAAGCTTTCTTT.